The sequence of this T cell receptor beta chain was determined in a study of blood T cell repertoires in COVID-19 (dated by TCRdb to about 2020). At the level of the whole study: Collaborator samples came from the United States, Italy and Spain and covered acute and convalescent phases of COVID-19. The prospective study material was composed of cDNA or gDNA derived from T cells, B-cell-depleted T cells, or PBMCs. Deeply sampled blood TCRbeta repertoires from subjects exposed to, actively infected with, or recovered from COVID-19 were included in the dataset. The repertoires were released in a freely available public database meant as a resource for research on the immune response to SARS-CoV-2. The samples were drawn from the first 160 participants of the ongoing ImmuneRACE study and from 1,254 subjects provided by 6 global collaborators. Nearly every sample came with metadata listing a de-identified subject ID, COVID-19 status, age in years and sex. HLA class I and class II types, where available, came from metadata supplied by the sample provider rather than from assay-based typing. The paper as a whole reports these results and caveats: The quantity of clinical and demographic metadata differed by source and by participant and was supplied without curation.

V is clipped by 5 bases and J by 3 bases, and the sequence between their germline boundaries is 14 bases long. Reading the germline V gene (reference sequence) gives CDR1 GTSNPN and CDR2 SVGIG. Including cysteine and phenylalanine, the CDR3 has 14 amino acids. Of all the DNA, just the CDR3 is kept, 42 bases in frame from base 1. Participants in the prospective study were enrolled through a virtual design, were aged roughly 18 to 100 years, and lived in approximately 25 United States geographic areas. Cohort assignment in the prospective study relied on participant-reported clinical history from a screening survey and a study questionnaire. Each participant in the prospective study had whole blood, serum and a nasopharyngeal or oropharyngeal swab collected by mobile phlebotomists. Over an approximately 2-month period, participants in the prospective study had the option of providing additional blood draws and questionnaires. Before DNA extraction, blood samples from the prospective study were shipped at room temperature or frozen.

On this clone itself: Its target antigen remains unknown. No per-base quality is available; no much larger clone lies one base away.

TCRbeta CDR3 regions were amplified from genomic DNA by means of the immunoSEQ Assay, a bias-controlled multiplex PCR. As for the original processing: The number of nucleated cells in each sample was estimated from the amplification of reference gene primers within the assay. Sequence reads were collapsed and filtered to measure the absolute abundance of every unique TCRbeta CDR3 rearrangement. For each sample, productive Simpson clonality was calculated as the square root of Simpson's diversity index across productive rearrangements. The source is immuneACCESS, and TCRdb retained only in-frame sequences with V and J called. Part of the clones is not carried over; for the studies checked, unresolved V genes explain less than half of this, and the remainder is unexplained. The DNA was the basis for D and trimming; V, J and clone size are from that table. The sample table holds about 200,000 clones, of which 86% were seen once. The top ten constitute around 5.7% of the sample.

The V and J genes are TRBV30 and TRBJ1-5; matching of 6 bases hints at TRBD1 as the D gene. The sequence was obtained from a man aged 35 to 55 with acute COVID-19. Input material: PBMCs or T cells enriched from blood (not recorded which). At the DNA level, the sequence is TGTGCCTGGCTTAGACAGGCCAACAATCAGCCCCAGCATTTT. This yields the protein CAWLRQANNQPQHF.